The entry below gives a single TCR beta chain sequence along with its context. Its matching antigen is unknown. This sample includes further DNA sequences coding for the same CDR3. Using immunoSEQ multiplex PCR, the repertoire was profiled, and TCRdb retains in-frame clones only, with some absent. Of more than 2,000,000 clones in the sample, 90% to 95% are singletons; the top ten hold 0.39%. These data belong to a study of shared clonotypes between healthy human individuals. Study overall: Participating donors consisted of two women and a few men aged 18 to 49. Study-wide findings and caveats: Generation probabilities were higher for clonotypes shared across all four sorted-subset donors than for unshared ones. The authors expected sequencing depth to affect clonotype sharing among donors.

The CDR3 runs to 13 residues. Germline loops: CDR1 MDHEN, CDR2 SYDVKM. J was trimmed by 4 bases and V by 6 bases; bases with no gene match: 2. The chain joins TRBV28 to TRBJ1-2, with TRBD1 matching 10 bases. The material sequenced was naive CD4+ T cells from PBMCs. Stated subset: CD45RA+ positively selected. The sequence came from a man younger than 35 in good health. Some clones in this sample may be carry-over from other donors' samples. CDR3 DNA sequence: TGTGCCAGCAGGACAGGGGGCCCCTATGGCTACACCTTC. As protein: CASRTGGPYGYTF.